These 12 T cell receptor beta chains originate from one sample sequenced in a study of blood T cells in healthy people across ages. Alongside a J-beta primer mix, a sample-barcoded 5' primer served in a second PCR lasting roughly 6 to 12 cycles. TCRdb processed the 5' RACE reads anew with MiXCR; each CDR3 protein has one entry. The table records hundreds of thousands of distinct CDR3 sequences, 29% of them present only once. Sequencing was done on a sample of blood. The receptors were sampled from a woman at least 80 years old in good health.

This clonotype was seen a handful of times. This chain joins TRBV20-1 and TRBJ1-1, with TRBD1 as a possible D gene (5 bases). The CDR3 extends over 14 amino acids. Per germline, CDR1 DFQATT and CDR2 SNEGSKA (reference sequence). V lost 6 bases and J lost 0, with 14 bases in between. The CDR3 DNA is TGCAGTGCAACCCCAGGGTCACTGAACACTGAAGCTTTCTTT. Its protein is CSATPGSLNTEAFF.

On this clonotype itself: With a much larger clone just one base away, this may be a read error. The J gene is TRBJ2-3, the V gene TRBV6-2 or TRBV6-3, with D unresolved. The CDR3 has 12 residues. V gave up 6 bases and J gave up 10 bases, with 14 bases separating them. Germline-derived CDR1 and CDR2 are MNHEY and SVGEGT. The CDR3: CASSQTGDAQYF. In nucleotides, the CDR3 is TGTGCCAGCAGCCAGACTGGGGATGCGCAGTATTTT.

This clonotype came up many times. The chain couples TRBV15 to TRBJ2-7, with 7 bases that match TRBD1. This CDR3 comprises 17 residues. V dropped 2 bases and J dropped 3; count of bases not matched to a gene: 13. Germline V lookup: CDR1 LNHNV, CDR2 YYDKDF (reference sequence). CDR3 DNA: TGTGCCACCAGCAGAAAACGAACCCGGGACAGCCTCTACGAGCAGTACTTC. It specifies CATSRKRTRDSLYEQYF.

The chain employs TRBV28 and TRBJ2-2, with no clear D. V dropped 3 bases and J dropped 5 bases, with 7 bases sitting between them. This CDR3 has 13 residues. Germline V lookup: CDR1 MDHEN, CDR2 SYDVKM. The DNA of the CDR3 is TGTGCCAGCAGTTTGCTGCGAACCGGGGAGCTGTTTTTT. Amino acids: CASSLLRTGELFF.

This clonotype was detected ten times or more. This rearrangement joins TRBV11-2 to TRBJ1-1; the D is unclear. V was trimmed by 6 bases and J by 1 base, leaving 12 bases between them. In germline, CDR1 is SGHAT, CDR2 FQNNGV. The CDR3 length is 14 residues. The CDR3: CASRPQLQNTEAFF. For the CDR3, the DNA is TGTGCCAGCAGACCGCAGCTACAGAACACTGAAGCTTTCTTT. The full variable domain, rest sourced from reference TRBV11-2 and TRBJ1-1, is EAGVAQSPRYKIIEKRQSVAFWCNPISGHATLYWYQQILGQGPKLLIQFQNNGVVDDSQLPKDRFSAERLKGVDSTLKIQPAKLEDSAVYLCASRPQLQNTEAFFGQGTRLTVV.

This clonotype was found a few times. A much larger clone differs from this one at a single base, so this may be a read error. The chain has TRBV12-3 or TRBV12-4 and TRBJ2-2; 8 bases fit TRBD2. The CDR3 runs 14 residues. Trimming took 4 bases from V and 4 from J; bases not matched to a gene: 2. The CDR3 sequence is CASSCGGITGELFF. The CDR3 DNA sequence: TGTGCCAGCAGTTGCGGGGGGATCACCGGGGAGCTGTTTTTT.

At least ten counts were recorded for this clonotype. One end of the junction is discordant with germline, which a read error may explain. The chain uses TRBV20-1 and TRBJ2-1; 10 positions match TRBD2. This CDR3 region has 14 residues. Germline CDR1 is DFQATT and CDR2 is SNEGSKA (reference sequence). Here the CDR3 reads CSGRAGGDYNEQFF. In DNA, the CDR3 is TGCAGTGGTAGAGCGGGGGGGGATTACAATGAGCAGTTCTTC.

Of note for this clonotype: A read error may explain this, as a much larger clone is one base away. The chain uses TRBV7-2 and TRBJ2-7, with D hard to call. Germline loops: CDR1 SGHTA, CDR2 FQGNSA. The V end was cut by 1 base, the J end by 10 bases, with 11 bases between. CDR3 length: 12 amino acids. CDR3 DNA: TGTGCCAGCAGCTTAGGGGTGGCGATCCAGTACTTC. Its translation is CASSLGVAIQYF.

This clonotype occurred many times. The rearrangement uses TRBV7-2 and TRBJ2-1; 8 nucleotides agree with TRBD1. Losses at the gene ends were 2 bases for V and 5 bases for J; bases not matched to a gene: 2. Germline loops: CDR1 SGHTA, CDR2 FQGNSA. This CDR3 contains 14 residues. The DNA for the CDR3 is TGTGCCAGCAGCTTACAGGGACAGGACAATGAGCAGTTCTTC. The encoded protein is CASSLQGQDNEQFF.

This clonotype was recorded many times. The chain joins TRBV25-1 to TRBJ2-7; 7 positions match TRBD1. V lost 2 bases, J lost 3 bases, and 7 bases stayed unmatched. CDR1 is MGHDK and CDR2 is SYGVNS in the germline V gene. The CDR3 runs 15 residues. The CDR3 here is CASSEAQGQGYEQYF. For the CDR3, the DNA is TGTGCCAGCAGTGAAGCACAGGGGCAAGGCTACGAGCAGTACTTC.

This chain uses TRBV9 with TRBJ1-2; D gene uncertain. CDR1 is SGDLS, CDR2 YYNGEE, per germline. This CDR3 comprises 15 residues. V lost 0 bases and J 4 bases, leaving 13 bases between the germline ends. CDR3 DNA sequence: TGTGCCAGCAGCGTAGGCGGGAGGACCTTCTATGGCTACACCTTC. Its protein product is CASSVGGRTFYGYTF.

This clonotype was counted between two and nine times. The rearrangement joins TRBV2 to TRBJ1-1; D is possibly TRBD1 (5 bases). The germline V gene encodes CDR1 SNHLY and CDR2 FYNNEI. V lost 3 bases and J lost 1, with 12 bases in between. CDR3 length: 15 amino acids. The CDR3 sequence: CASSEKSTGNTEAFF. CDR3 DNA: TGTGCCAGCAGTGAGAAGTCAACAGGGAACACTGAAGCTTTCTTT.